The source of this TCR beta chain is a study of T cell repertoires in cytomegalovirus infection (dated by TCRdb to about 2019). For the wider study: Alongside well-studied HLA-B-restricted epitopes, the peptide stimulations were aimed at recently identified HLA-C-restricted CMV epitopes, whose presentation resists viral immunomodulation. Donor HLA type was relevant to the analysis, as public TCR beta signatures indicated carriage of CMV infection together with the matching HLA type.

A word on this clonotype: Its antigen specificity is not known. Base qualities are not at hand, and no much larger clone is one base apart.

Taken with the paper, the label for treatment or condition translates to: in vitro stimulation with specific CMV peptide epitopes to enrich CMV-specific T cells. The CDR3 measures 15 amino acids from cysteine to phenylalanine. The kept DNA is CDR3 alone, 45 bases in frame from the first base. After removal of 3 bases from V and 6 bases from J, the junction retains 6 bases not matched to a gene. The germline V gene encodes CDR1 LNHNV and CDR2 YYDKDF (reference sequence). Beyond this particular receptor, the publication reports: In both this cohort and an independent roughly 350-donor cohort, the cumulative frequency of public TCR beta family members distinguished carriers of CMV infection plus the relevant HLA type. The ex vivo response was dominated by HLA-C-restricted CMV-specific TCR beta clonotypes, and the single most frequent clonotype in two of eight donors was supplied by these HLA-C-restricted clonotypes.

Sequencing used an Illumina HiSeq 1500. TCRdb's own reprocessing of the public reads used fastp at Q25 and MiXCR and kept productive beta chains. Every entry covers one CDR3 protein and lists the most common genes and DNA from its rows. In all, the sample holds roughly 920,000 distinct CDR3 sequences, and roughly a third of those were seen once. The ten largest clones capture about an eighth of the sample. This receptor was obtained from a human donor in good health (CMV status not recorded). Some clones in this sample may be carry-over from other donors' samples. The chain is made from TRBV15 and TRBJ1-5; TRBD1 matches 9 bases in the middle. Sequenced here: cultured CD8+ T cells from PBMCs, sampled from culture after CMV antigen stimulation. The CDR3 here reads CATSRDGTGSQPQHF. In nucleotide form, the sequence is TGTGCCACCAGCAGGGATGGGACAGGGAGTCAGCCCCAGCATTTT.